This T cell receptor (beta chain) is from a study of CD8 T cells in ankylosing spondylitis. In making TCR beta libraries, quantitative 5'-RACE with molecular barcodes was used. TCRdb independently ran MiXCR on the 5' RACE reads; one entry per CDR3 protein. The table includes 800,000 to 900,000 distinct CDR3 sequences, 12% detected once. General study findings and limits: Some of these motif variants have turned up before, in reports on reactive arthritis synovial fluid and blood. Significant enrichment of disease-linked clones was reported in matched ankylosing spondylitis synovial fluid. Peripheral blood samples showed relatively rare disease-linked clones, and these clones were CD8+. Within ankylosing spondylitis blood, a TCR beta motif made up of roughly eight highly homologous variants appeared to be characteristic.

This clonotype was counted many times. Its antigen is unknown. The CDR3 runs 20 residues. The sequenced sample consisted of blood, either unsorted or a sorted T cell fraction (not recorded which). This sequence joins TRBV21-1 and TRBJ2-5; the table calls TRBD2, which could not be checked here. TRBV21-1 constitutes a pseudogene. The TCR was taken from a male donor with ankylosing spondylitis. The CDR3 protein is CASSKVAHLAGGRPQETQYF. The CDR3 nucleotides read TGTGCCAGCAGCAAAGTTGCCCACCTAGCGGGGGGGCGCCCCCAAGAGACCCAGTACTTC.